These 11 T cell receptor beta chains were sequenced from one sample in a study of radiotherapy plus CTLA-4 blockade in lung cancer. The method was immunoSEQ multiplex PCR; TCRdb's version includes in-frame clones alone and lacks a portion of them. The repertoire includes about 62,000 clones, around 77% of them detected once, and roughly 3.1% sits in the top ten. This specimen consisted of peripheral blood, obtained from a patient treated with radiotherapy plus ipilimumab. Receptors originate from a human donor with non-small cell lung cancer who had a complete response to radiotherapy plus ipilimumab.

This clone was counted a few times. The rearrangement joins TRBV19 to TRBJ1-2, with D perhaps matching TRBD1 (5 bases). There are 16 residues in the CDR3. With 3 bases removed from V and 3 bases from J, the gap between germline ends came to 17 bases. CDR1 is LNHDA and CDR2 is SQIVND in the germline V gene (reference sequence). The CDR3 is CASSIGQGELDYGYTF. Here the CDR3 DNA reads TGTGCCAGTAGTATCGGCCAAGGGGAATTGGACTATGGCTACACCTTC.

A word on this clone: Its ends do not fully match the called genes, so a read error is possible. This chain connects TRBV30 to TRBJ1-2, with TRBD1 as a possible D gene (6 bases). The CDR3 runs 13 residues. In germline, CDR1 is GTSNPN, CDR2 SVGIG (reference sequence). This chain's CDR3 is CAGSVRQGNGYTF. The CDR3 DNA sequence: TGTGCCGGGAGTGTACGGCAGGGGAATGGCTACACCTTC.

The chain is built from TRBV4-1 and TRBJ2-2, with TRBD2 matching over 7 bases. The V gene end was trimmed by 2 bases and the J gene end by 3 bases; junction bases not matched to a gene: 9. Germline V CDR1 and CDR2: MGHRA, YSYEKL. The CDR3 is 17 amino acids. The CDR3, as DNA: TGCGCCAGCAGCCAAAAGGAGCGAGCGGGGCACACCGGGGAGCTGTTTTTT. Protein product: CASSQKERAGHTGELFF.

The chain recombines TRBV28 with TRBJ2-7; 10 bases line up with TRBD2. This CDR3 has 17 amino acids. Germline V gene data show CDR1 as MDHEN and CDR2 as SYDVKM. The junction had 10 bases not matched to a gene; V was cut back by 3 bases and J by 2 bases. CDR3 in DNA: TGTGCCAGCAGTTTTAATGAGGGACTAGCGTCTCCCTACGAGCAGTACTTC. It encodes CASSFNEGLASPYEQYF.

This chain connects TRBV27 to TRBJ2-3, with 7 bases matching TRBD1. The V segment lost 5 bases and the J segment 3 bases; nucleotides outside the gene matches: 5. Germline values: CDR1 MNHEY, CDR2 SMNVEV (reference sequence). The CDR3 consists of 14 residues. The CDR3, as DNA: TGTGCCAGCAGTGTGTCCAGGGGGACAGATACGCAGTATTTT. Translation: CASSVSRGTDTQYF.

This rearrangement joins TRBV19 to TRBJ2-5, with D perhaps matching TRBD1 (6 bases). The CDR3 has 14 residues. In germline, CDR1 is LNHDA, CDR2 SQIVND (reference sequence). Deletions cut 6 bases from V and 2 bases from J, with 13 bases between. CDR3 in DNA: TGTGCCAGTAGAACCACAGGGCGGCAAGAGACCCAGTACTTC. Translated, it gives CASRTTGRQETQYF.

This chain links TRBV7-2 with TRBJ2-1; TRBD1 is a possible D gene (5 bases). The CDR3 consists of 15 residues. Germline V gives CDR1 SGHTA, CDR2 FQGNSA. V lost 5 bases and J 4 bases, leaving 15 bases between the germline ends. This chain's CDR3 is CASSLRTNQYNEQFF. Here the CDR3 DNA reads TGTGCCAGCAGCCTCAGGACAAACCAGTACAATGAGCAGTTCTTC. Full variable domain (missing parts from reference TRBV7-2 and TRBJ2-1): GAGVSQSPSNKVTEKGKDVELRCDPISGHTALYWYRQSLGQGLEFLIYFQGNSAPDKSGLPSDRFSAERTGGSVSTLTIQRTQQEDSAVYLCASSLRTNQYNEQFFGPGTRLTVL.

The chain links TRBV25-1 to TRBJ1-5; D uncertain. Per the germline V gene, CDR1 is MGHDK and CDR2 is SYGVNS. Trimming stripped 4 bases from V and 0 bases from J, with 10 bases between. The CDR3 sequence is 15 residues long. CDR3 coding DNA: TGTGCCAGCAGTGCACACGGGATTAGCAATCAGCCCCAGCATTTT. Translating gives CASSAHGISNQPQHF.

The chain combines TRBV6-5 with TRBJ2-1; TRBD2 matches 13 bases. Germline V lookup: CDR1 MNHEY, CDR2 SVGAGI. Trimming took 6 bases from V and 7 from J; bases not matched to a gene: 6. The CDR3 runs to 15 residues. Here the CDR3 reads CASRLLAGGPNEQFF. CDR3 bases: TGTGCCAGCAGGCTACTAGCGGGGGGGCCTAATGAGCAGTTCTTC.

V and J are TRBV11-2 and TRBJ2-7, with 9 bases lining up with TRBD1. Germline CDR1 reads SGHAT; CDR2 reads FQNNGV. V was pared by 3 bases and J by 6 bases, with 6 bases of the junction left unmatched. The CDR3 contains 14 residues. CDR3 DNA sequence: TGTGCCAGCAGCTTTCCGGGACAGGGATCCGAGCAGTACTTC. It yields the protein CASSFPGQGSEQYF.

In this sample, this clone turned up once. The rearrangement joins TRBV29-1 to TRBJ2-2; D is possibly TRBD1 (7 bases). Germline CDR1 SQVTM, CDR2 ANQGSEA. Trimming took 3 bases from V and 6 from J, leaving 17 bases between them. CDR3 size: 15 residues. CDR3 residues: CSVDDGGRGAGELFF. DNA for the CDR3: TGCAGCGTTGACGACGGGGGCAGGGGGGCCGGGGAGCTGTTTTTT.